The rows below give T cell receptor beta chains drawn from one sample of a study of blood T cell repertoires in COVID-19. The method was immunoSEQ multiplex PCR; TCRdb's version includes in-frame clones alone and lacks a portion of them. The table has approximately 260,000 clones, approximately 88% seen once. Sequencing input: PBMCs or T cells enriched from blood (not recorded which). The receptor set was obtained from a woman in her 40s with acute COVID-19. Each CDR3 is given with its conserved first and last residue. Fields, in order: J gene, V gene, D gene, clone size, CDR3 protein, CDR3 DNA. D genes are given only for firm matches. Clone sizes are given selectively: once, few, many, or a class where the clone is expanded.

TRBJ1-4	TRBV30	NA	NA	CAWSSSPYDNDQFF	TGTGCCTGGAGTTCTTCCCCCTACGACAATGATCAGTTTTTT
TRBJ1-4	TRBV5-1	NA	NA	CASSPFGTSADEKLFF	TGCGCCAGCAGCCCGTTTGGGACATCAGCAGATGAAAAACTGTTTTTT
TRBJ2-2	TRBV6-5	NA	NA	CASSYSSAGELFF	TGTGCCAGCAGTTACTCGAGTGCCGGGGAGCTGTTTTTT
TRBJ1-2	TRBV7-9	NA	NA	CASSLSPYSPDYGYTF	TGTGCCAGCAGCTTATCACCCTATTCTCCCGACTATGGCTACACCTTC
TRBJ1-2	TRBV7-9	TRBD1	NA	CASSLGPGQRNYGYTF	TGTGCCAGCAGCTTAGGCCCGGGACAGCGAAACTATGGCTACACCTTC
TRBJ1-3	TRBV28	NA	NA	CASSPPGVSGNTIYF	TGTGCCAGCAGTCCCCCAGGGGTTTCTGGAAACACCATATATTTT
TRBJ1-2	TRBV7-2	NA	NA	CASSFRETNYGYTF	TGTGCCAGCAGCTTCCGGGAGACTAACTATGGCTACACCTTC
TRBJ1-2	TRBV18	NA	NA	CASSRGQGPAYGYTF	TGTGCCAGCTCACGGGGACAAGGGCCTGCCTATGGCTACACCTTC
TRBJ1-1	TRBV6-5	TRBD1	NA	CASRGDRAQNTEAFF	TGTGCCAGCAGGGGGGACAGGGCGCAGAACACTGAAGCTTTCTTT
TRBJ2-3	TRBV5-8	TRBD2	NA	CASSLGGTSASTDTQYF	TGTGCCAGCAGCTTAGGAGGGACTAGCGCGAGCACAGATACGCAGTATTTT
TRBJ2-7	TRBV5-1	NA	NA	CASSSDGGSEQYF	TGCGCCAGCAGCTCGGACGGGGGTAGCGAGCAGTACTTC
TRBJ1-5	TRBV7-9	NA	NA	CASSTGYQPQHF	TGTGCCAGCAGTACGGGGTATCAGCCCCAGCATTTT
TRBJ1-2	TRBV19	TRBD1	once	CASSFSFAPGTGDGYTF	TGTGCCAGTAGCTTCTCCTTTGCCCCCGGGACAGGGGATGGCTACACCTTC
TRBJ1-2	TRBV5-1	TRBD1	NA	CASSSPGQAIYGYTF	TGCGCCAGCAGCTCGCCGGGACAGGCCATCTATGGCTACACCTTC
TRBJ1-5	TRBV27	TRBD1	NA	CASGTGGGQPQHF	TGTGCCAGCGGCACAGGGGGCGGTCAGCCCCAGCATTTT
TRBJ2-4	TRBV5-1	TRBD2	NA	CASTNAGGGQNIQYF	TGCGCCAGCACCAATGCGGGGGGTGGGCAAAACATTCAGTACTTC
TRBJ1-5	TRBV10-1	TRBD1	few	CASSQRTGTRYSNQPQHF	TGCGCCAGCAGTCAGAGGACAGGGACCCGGTATAGCAATCAGCCCCAGCATTTT
TRBJ2-5	TRBV7-6	TRBD1	NA	CASSRDGQGRETQYF	TGTGCCAGCAGCCGAGATGGACAGGGGAGGGAGACCCAGTACTTC
TRBJ2-1	TRBV7-9	NA	NA	CASSLVRNNEQFF	TGTGCCAGCAGCTTGGTCAGAAACAATGAGCAGTTCTTC
TRBJ1-1	TRBV6-5	TRBD1	NA	CASSYFPGGTEAFF	TGTGCCAGCAGTTACTTCCCAGGGGGAACTGAAGCTTTCTTT
TRBJ1-2	TRBV10-3	NA	NA	CAISDSGGKNSNYGYTF	TGTGCCATCAGTGATAGCGGGGGAAAAAACTCTAACTATGGCTACACCTTC
TRBJ2-2	TRBV6-1	NA	NA	CASSETGGNTGELFF	TGTGCCAGCAGTGAAACCGGGGGGAACACCGGGGAGCTGTTTTTT
TRBJ1-1	TRBV18	TRBD1	NA	CASSSGQGDTEAFF	TGTGCCAGCTCTTCCGGACAGGGGGACACTGAAGCTTTCTTT
TRBJ1-4	TRBV5-8	TRBD1	NA	CASSRPGQGAINEKLFF	TGTGCCAGCAGCCGACCGGGACAGGGGGCAATAAATGAAAAACTGTTTTTT
TRBJ1-2	TRBV7-9	TRBD1	NA	CASSATGVRGYTF	TGTGCCAGCAGCGCGACAGGGGTGCGTGGCTACACCTTC
TRBJ1-2	TRBV7-2	TRBD1	once	CASSLGDRVGYTF	TGTGCCAGCAGCTTGGGGGACAGGGTGGGCTACACCTTC
TRBJ1-4	TRBV7-9	TRBD1	NA	CASSSGQLNEKLFF	TGTGCCAGCAGCTCGGGACAGCTAAATGAAAAACTGTTTTTT
TRBJ2-2	TRBV19	NA	NA	CASSIRENTGELFF	TGTGCCAGTAGTATTCGGGAGAACACCGGGGAGCTGTTTTTT
TRBJ2-1	TRBV9	NA	NA	CASSVGAGYNEQFF	TGTGCCAGCAGCGTAGGCGCGGGATACAATGAGCAGTTCTTC
TRBJ1-1	TRBV14	NA	once	CASSQPFQAKSEAFF	TGTGCCAGCAGCCAACCTTTTCAAGCGAAAAGTGAAGCTTTCTTT
TRBJ1-5	TRBV12-3/TRBV12-4	NA	NA	CASSFTADQPQHF	TGTGCCAGCAGTTTCACAGCAGATCAGCCCCAGCATTTT
TRBJ2-2	TRBV12-3/TRBV12-4	NA	NA	CASGRDTGELFF	TGTGCCAGCGGGAGAGACACCGGGGAGCTGTTTTTT
TRBJ2-2	TRBV19	NA	NA	CASRGGTGELFF	TGTGCCAGTAGGGGAGGCACCGGGGAGCTGTTTTTT
TRBJ1-1	TRBV18	TRBD1	NA	CASSRAGGAGEAFF	TGTGCCAGCTCACGGGCAGGGGGCGCAGGGGAAGCTTTCTTT
TRBJ2-1	TRBV6-5	NA	once	CASSYSLNRAEQFF	TGTGCCAGCAGTTACTCGCTCAACAGGGCTGAGCAGTTCTTC
TRBJ1-1	TRBV27	TRBD1	NA	CASSIRQGTNTEAFF	TGTGCCAGCAGTATAAGACAGGGAACGAACACTGAAGCTTTCTTT
TRBJ1-2	TRBV19	TRBD1	NA	CASSIWTGENYGYTF	TGTGCCAGTAGTATTTGGACAGGCGAGAACTATGGCTACACCTTC
TRBJ2-1	TRBV4-1	NA	NA	CASSQDSGSYNEQFF	TGCGCCAGCAGCCAAGATTCCGGCTCCTACAATGAGCAGTTCTTC
TRBJ2-1	TRBV3-1/TRBV3-2	NA	NA	CASSQDRLGSYNEQFF	TGTGCCAGCAGCCAAGATCGGCTAGGCTCCTACAATGAGCAGTTCTTC
TRBJ1-5	TRBV19	NA	NA	CATSGTGNQPQHF	TGTGCCACCTCTGGTACGGGCAATCAGCCCCAGCATTTT
TRBJ1-2	TRBV19	NA	NA	CASSIGVGGALRGYGYTF	TGTGCCAGTAGTATAGGTGTAGGGGGGGCTTTAAGGGGCTATGGCTACACCTTC